The 4 T cell receptor beta chains reported below all come from one sample, sequenced in a study of radiotherapy plus CTLA-4 blockade in lung cancer. Here immunoSEQ multiplex PCR was the method, and the copy in TCRdb shows in-frame clones only, minus some. The repertoire has 65,000 to 70,000 clones, 70% to 85% of them found once; the top ten carry about 10%. The source was peripheral blood, collected from a patient treated with radiotherapy plus ipilimumab. These TCRs come from a human donor with non-small cell lung cancer who had a complete response to radiotherapy plus ipilimumab.

The V gene is TRBV11-3, the J gene TRBJ2-1, with D maybe TRBD2 (6 bases). Germline CDR1 reads SGHNT; CDR2 reads YENEEA. The CDR3 is made up of 14 amino acids. The V end was cut by 1 base, the J end by 6 bases, with 10 bases between. The CDR3 sequence is CASSLGGGINEQFF. The CDR3 bases are TGTGCCAGCAGCTTAGGTGGAGGGATCAATGAGCAGTTCTTC.

This clone came up a few times. The J gene is TRBJ1-3, the V gene TRBV6-5; TRBD1 is a possible D gene (5 bases). The germline V gene encodes CDR1 MNHEY and CDR2 SVGAGI. The germline V and J ends were trimmed by 7 bases and 0 bases, with 13 bases remaining between them. This CDR3 has 15 residues. DNA for the CDR3: TGTGCCAGCATCCCGACAGACAACTCTGGAAACACCATATATTTT. Encoded protein: CASIPTDNSGNTIYF.

The chain joins TRBV6-5 to TRBJ1-2; 9 positions match TRBD1. This CDR3 is 15 amino acids long. Trimming took 7 bases from V and 2 from J; bases not matched to a gene: 8. Germline values: CDR1 MNHEY, CDR2 SVGAGI. CDR3 DNA sequence: TGTGCCAGCATCTGGGACAGGGTAGGGAACTATGGCTACACCTTC. Translating it yields CASIWDRVGNYGYTF.

The count of this clone is one. The chain is built from TRBV10-3 and TRBJ2-1, with 8 bases fitting TRBD1. V was pared by 8 bases and J by 7 bases, with 22 bases of the junction left unmatched. CDR1 is ENHRY and CDR2 is SYGVKD in the germline V gene. The CDR3 has 18 amino acids. CDR3 sequence reads: CAILDSQGALENGNEQFF. The CDR3 nucleotides are TGTGCCATCCTGGATTCGCAGGGGGCGCTGGAAAACGGGAATGAGCAGTTCTTC.